Presented here are 14 T cell receptor beta chains from one specimen sequenced in a study of cytomegalovirus exposure and HLA in healthy donors. The PCR had 60 Vbeta and 13 Jbeta primers. This table comes from immunoSEQ multiplex PCR, and its TCRdb copy is limited to in-frame clones, with some not included. The data show 100,000 to 120,000 clones, approximately 12% seen once. The specimen sequenced was PBMCs. The receptors were gathered from a middle-aged man in good health and CMV-seropositive.

V gene TRBV7-2 combines with J gene TRBJ2-1, with TRBD2 matching 10 bases. V lost 2 bases, J lost 0 bases, and 1 base stayed unmatched. Looked up from germline, CDR1 is SGHTA and CDR2 is FQGNSA. The CDR3 spans 16 residues. Here the CDR3 DNA reads TGTGCCAGCAGCTTAATAGCGGGAGGCTCCTACAATGAGCAGTTCTTC. Translated: CASSLIAGGSYNEQFF. The complete variable domain, with remaining parts taken from reference TRBV7-2 and TRBJ2-1, reads GAGVSQSPSNKVTEKGKDVELRCDPISGHTALYWYRQSLGQGLEFLIYFQGNSAPDKSGLPSDRFSAERTGGSVSTLTIQRTQQEDSAVYLCASSLIAGGSYNEQFFGPGTRLTVL.

This chain connects TRBV5-4 to TRBJ1-1; 9 bases align to TRBD1. Germline values: CDR1 SGHNT, CDR2 YYREEE (reference sequence). The CDR3 runs to 13 residues. The trim removed 5 bases at V and 6 bases at J, leaving 5 bases unmatched. The CDR3 sequence: CASSTQGAAEAFF. As DNA, the CDR3 is TGTGCCAGCAGTACACAGGGGGCGGCTGAAGCTTTCTTT.

This clone was seen more than once but under ten times. At one end, the junction sequence differs from germline, possibly due to a read error. V gene TRBV7-6 combines with J gene TRBJ2-5; 10 nucleotides agree with TRBD2. Germline CDR1 and CDR2: SGHVS and FNYEAQ. This CDR3 has 14 amino acids. CDR3 sequence (DNA): TGTGCCAGCAGCCTAGCGGGAGTCAGCGAGACCCAGTACTTC. This codes for CASSLAGVSETQYF.

This clone occurred a few times. The chain combines TRBV28 with TRBJ1-2; maybe TRBD1 (5 bases). Germline V gene sequence: CDR1 MDHEN, CDR2 SYDVKM. The CDR3 is 16 residues long. Deletions cut 6 bases from V and 4 bases from J, with 21 bases between. The CDR3 loop is CASRGDGGRGFYGYTF. Written as DNA, the CDR3 is TGTGCCAGCAGGGGTGACGGGGGGAGGGGATTCTATGGCTACACCTTC.

The chain is built from TRBV10-3 and TRBJ2-7; tentatively, D is TRBD1 (7 bases). The V and J ends lost 0 bases and 6 bases respectively, with 15 bases between them. The CDR3 length is 15 residues. CDR1 and CDR2 from the germline V gene are ENHRY and SYGVKD. The CDR3 nucleotides read TGTGCCATCAGTGAGTCGAGGGCAGGGGGGAGCGAGCAGTACTTC. It yields the protein CAISESRAGGSEQYF.

The table lists this clone with a few counts. The DNA for the CDR3 is TGTGCCAGCAGTGAATATCGGGGGACTCTCTCTGGAAACACCATATATTTT. Its protein is CASSEYRGTLSGNTIYF. This chain joins TRBV2 and TRBJ1-3; TRBD1 might be the D (5 bases). The V gene lost 2 bases and the J gene lost 0 bases, with 14 bases spanning the gap. The CDR3 loop spans 17 amino acids. Germline V gene sequence: CDR1 SNHLY, CDR2 FYNNEI. Based on the CDR3 plus reference TRBV2 and TRBJ1-3, the full variable domain is EPEVTQTPSHQVTQMGQEVILRCVPISNHLYFYWYRQILGQKVEFLVSFYNNEISEKSEIFDDQFSVERPDGSNFTLKIRSTKLEDSAMYFCASSEYRGTLSGNTIYFGEGSWLTVV.

This clone was counted between two and nine times. This chain uses TRBV9 with TRBJ2-6; D gene unclear. The CDR3 is 17 amino acids. CDR1 and CDR2 from the germline V gene are SGDLS and YYNGEE. The V gene lost 0 bases and the J gene lost 4 bases, with 14 bases spanning the gap. The CDR3: CASSVEYSSSGANVLTF. The CDR3, as DNA: TGTGCCAGCAGCGTAGAGTACAGCTCTTCCGGGGCCAACGTCCTGACTTTC.

This clone was found a few times. J is TRBJ2-5 and V is TRBV5-1; 11 nucleotides align to TRBD2. The germline CDR1 and CDR2 sequences are SGHRS and YFSETQ. The V and J ends lost 3 bases and 1 base, in that order; junction bases with no gene match: 5. The CDR3 has 16 amino acids. The chain's CDR3 is CASSYRLAGFQETQYF. For the CDR3, the DNA is TGCGCCAGCAGCTACAGACTAGCGGGGTTCCAAGAGACCCAGTACTTC.

This chain connects TRBV11-3 to TRBJ2-7, with D possibly being TRBD1 (6 bases). Germline CDR1 is SGHNT and CDR2 is YENEEA. The CDR3 loop spans 16 amino acids. Trimming left V 0 bases short and J 4 bases short, with 16 bases between. CDR3 loop: CASSLDSGTGHYEQYF. DNA of the CDR3: TGTGCCAGCAGCTTAGATTCCGGGACGGGACATTACGAGCAGTACTTC.

The J gene is TRBJ2-7, the V gene TRBV5-4, with a tentative D call TRBD2 (5 bases). The germline V gene has CDR1 SGHNT and CDR2 YYREEE (reference sequence). The CDR3 spans 14 residues. V lost 3 bases and J 6 bases, leaving 16 bases between the germline ends. The CDR3 protein is CASSSSPASREQYF. In nucleotides, the CDR3 is TGTGCCAGCAGCTCTTCCCCAGCTAGCCGCGAGCAGTACTTC.

A few counts support this clone. The chain links TRBV28 to TRBJ1-4; D gene unclear. Per germline, CDR1 MDHEN and CDR2 SYDVKM. V dropped 4 bases and J dropped 3 bases, with 12 bases sitting between them. The length of the CDR3 is 15 residues. Here the CDR3 reads CASSYFRRANEKLFF. Written as DNA, the CDR3 is TGTGCCAGCAGTTACTTTAGGCGGGCTAATGAAAAACTGTTTTTT.

This chain joins TRBV30 and TRBJ2-5; no clear D gene. The J call is in doubt because the DNA end fits TRBJ2-7 better. The CDR3 is 10 residues long. Germline CDR1 and CDR2: GTSNPN and SVGIG (reference sequence). CDR3 amino acids: CAWGDYEQYF. In DNA, the CDR3 is TGTGCCTGGGGGGACTACGAGCAGTACTTC.

A few counts support this clone. The V and J genes are TRBV27 and TRBJ1-1; D possibly corresponds to TRBD1 (6 bases). V lost 2 bases and J lost 0, with 10 bases in between. The CDR3 covers 15 residues. Germline loops: CDR1 MNHEY, CDR2 SMNVEV (reference sequence). DNA of the CDR3: TGTGCCAGCAGTTTACAGGGGACATTGAACACTGAAGCTTTCTTT. It is translated as CASSLQGTLNTEAFF.

This clone turned up a few times. The chain carries TRBV30 and TRBJ1-6; 8 nucleotides align to TRBD1. The CDR3 runs 12 residues. Germline CDR1 is GTSNPN and CDR2 is SVGIG (reference sequence). The ends lost 7 bases at V and 5 bases at J; junction bases unmatched: 1. The CDR3 here is CALTGDNSPLHF. The CDR3 DNA reads as TGTGCCTTGACAGGGGATAATTCACCCCTCCACTTT.